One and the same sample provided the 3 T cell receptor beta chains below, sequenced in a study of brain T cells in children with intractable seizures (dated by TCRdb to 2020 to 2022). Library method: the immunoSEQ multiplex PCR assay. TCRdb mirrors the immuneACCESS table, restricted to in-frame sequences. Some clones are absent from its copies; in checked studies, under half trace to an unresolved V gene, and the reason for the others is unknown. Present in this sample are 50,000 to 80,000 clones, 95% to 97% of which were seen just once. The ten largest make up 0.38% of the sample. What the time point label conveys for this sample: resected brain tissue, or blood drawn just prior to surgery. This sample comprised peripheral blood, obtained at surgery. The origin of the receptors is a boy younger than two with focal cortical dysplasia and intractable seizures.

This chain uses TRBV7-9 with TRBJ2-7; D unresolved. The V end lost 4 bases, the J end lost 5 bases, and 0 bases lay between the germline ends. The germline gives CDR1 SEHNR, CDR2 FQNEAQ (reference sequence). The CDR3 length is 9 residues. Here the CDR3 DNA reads TGTGCCAGCAGCTACGAGCAGTACTTC. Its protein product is CASSYEQYF. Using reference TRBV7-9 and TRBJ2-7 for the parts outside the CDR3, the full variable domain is DTGVSQNPRHKITKRGQNVTFRCDPISEHNRLYWYRQTLGQGPEFLTYFQNEAQLEKSRLLSDRFSAERPKGSFSTLEIQRTEQGDSAMYLCASSYEQYFGPGTRLTVT.

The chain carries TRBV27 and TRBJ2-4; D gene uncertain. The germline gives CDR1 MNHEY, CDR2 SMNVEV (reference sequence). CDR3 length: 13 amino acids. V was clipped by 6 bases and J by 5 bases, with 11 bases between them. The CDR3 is CASSGSRQNIQYF. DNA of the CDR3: TGTGCCAGCAGCGGCAGCCGCCAAAACATTCAGTACTTC.

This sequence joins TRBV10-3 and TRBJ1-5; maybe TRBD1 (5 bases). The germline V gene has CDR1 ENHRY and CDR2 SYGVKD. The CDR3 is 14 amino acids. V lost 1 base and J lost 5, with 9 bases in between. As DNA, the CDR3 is TGTGCCATCAGTGAGTTCCCCAGGGATCAGCCCCAGCATTTT. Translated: CAISEFPRDQPQHF.